Listed below are T cell receptor beta chains from one sample, sequenced in a study of blood T cell repertoires in COVID-19. Data came from immunoSEQ multiplex PCR; TCRdb stores just in-frame clones and leaves some out. There are approximately 220,000 clones in the sample; around four fifths occur only once, and roughly 8.2% lies in the top ten. Sequenced material: peripheral blood. Receptors originate from a woman between 45 and 65 years old with acute or convalescent COVID-19. Both conserved end residues are part of each CDR3. The D gene is left open where the match is weak. Clone size, where shown, is once, few, many, or a class for clones that have expanded.

d_gene	v_gene	j_gene	abundance	CDR3nt	CDR3aa
TRBD2	TRBV5-1	TRBJ2-1	.	TGCGCCAGCAGCTTAGCGGGAGCCTCCTACAATGAGCAGTTCTTC	CASSLAGASYNEQFF
.	TRBV27	TRBJ2-2	.	TGTGCCAGCAGTTTATCGAGGGTCCCCGGGGAGCTGTTTTTT	CASSLSRVPGELFF
.	TRBV6-5	TRBJ2-1	.	TGTGCCAGCAGCCCCGCAGGGCCTACGGATGAGCAGTTCTTC	CASSPAGPTDEQFF
TRBD2	TRBV23-1	TRBJ2-7	.	TGCGCCAGCAGTCATCCTTATAGCGGGAGCTCCTACGAGCAGTACTTC	CASSHPYSGSSYEQYF
.	TRBV9	TRBJ2-5	.	TGTGCCAGCAGCGTAGCGGGTGCGCCCAACTTCGTAGGGACCCAGTACTTC	CASSVAGAPNFVGTQYF
.	TRBV19	TRBJ2-2	.	TGTGCCAGTAGTATCGCGGCCGGGACCGGGGAGCTGTTTTTT	CASSIAAGTGELFF
TRBD1	TRBV5-6	TRBJ1-1	few	TGTGCCAGCAGCGTTCAGGGGGTCCGGACTGAAGCTTTCTTT	CASSVQGVRTEAFF
.	TRBV6-5	TRBJ1-6	few	TGTGCCAGCAGGCCCTCCCAGGGAATGAATTCACCCCTCCACTTT	CASRPSQGMNSPLHF
.	TRBV29-1	TRBJ2-7	few	TGCAGTGCCAGACTTACGGACTCCTACGAGCAGTACTTC	CSARLTDSYEQYF
.	TRBV9	TRBJ1-1	.	TGTGCCAGCAGCGTAGAGGGAAGGACAGACATGAACACTGAAGCTTTCTTT	CASSVEGRTDMNTEAFF
.	TRBV12-1	TRBJ2-7	.	TGTGCCAGCAGCTCCCGAGTGGGCCCCTGGGCCAGCTACGAGCAGTACTTC	CASSSRVGPWASYEQYF
.	TRBV29-1	TRBJ1-4	.	TGCAGCGTTGATGCAGGGGACGAGGAAAAACTGTTTTTT	CSVDAGDEEKLFF
.	TRBV6-5	TRBJ1-2	few	TGTGCCAGCACGAAGGAGGGCTACACCTTC	CASTKEGYTF
TRBD2	TRBV28	TRBJ2-2	once	TGTGCCAGCAGTTCCCACCCTAGCGGGAGATACGCCGGGGAGCTGTTTTTT	CASSSHPSGRYAGELFF